The 20 T cell receptor beta chains below all came from one sample that was sequenced in a study of blood T cell repertoires in COVID-19 (dated by TCRdb to between 2020 and 2021). The library was obtained by the immunoSEQ multiplex PCR assay. TCRdb obtained this table from immuneACCESS and retained in-frame rearrangements with V and J assigned. These tables miss some clones; where compared with another copy, unresolved V genes account for less than half of the shortfall, and the remainder is unexplained. The sample data list about 280,000 clones, and around 85% of these were observed just once. The ten largest clones represent 2.5% of the sample. The specimen sequenced was PBMCs or T cells enriched from blood (not recorded which). The receptors shown here come from a woman aged 45 to 65 who had recovered from COVID-19.

The rearrangement uses TRBV5-5 and TRBJ2-4, with 10 bases matching TRBD1. V was pared by 6 bases and J by 6 bases, with 6 bases of the junction left unmatched. The CDR3 sequence is 14 residues long. Germline CDR1 reads SGHKS; CDR2 reads YYEKEE (reference sequence). CDR3 coding DNA: TGTGCCAGCAAACGACAGGGGGCTGGAAACATTCAGTACTTC. This codes for CASKRQGAGNIQYF.

V usage is TRBV30 and J usage is TRBJ1-2; 12 nucleotides align to TRBD1. The CDR3 extends over 13 amino acids. CDR1 and CDR2 from the germline V gene are GTSNPN and SVGIG (reference sequence). With V trimmed by 8 bases and J by 6 bases, 7 bases remained unmatched. The CDR3 DNA reads as TGTGCCGGCCGGGACAGGGGGCTTCATGGCTACACCTTC. Translated: CAGRDRGLHGYTF.

The rearrangement links TRBV4-2 to TRBJ2-6; tentative D call: TRBD1 (6 bases). The CDR3 covers 16 residues. The V end was cut by 5 bases, the J end by 0 bases, with 11 bases between. Germline CDR1 and CDR2: LGHNA and YNFKEQ. The CDR3 coding sequence is TGTGCCAGCAGCTCGGGACACCGCTCTGGGGCCAACGTCCTGACTTTC. It specifies CASSSGHRSGANVLTF.

The V gene is TRBV4-3, the J gene TRBJ1-2; tentatively, D is TRBD1 (6 bases). V was pared by 0 bases and J by 8 bases, with 19 bases between. The CDR3 is 16 amino acids. Germline V gives CDR1 LGHNA, CDR2 YSLEER. CDR3 loop: CASSQDRMAGARGYTF. In DNA form, the CDR3 reads TGCGCCAGCAGCCAAGATCGAATGGCAGGGGCGAGAGGCTACACCTTC.

The sample holds one count of this clone. The chain uses TRBV7-3 and TRBJ2-1; a weak D match, TRBD1 (5 bases). The V gene lost 4 bases and the J gene lost 0 bases, with 16 bases spanning the gap. CDR1 is SGHTA, CDR2 FQGTGA, per germline. This CDR3 has 17 residues. This CDR3 reads CASSSQIYRSSYNEQFF. Here the CDR3 DNA reads TGTGCCAGCAGCTCCCAGATATACAGGTCCTCCTACAATGAGCAGTTCTTC.

V usage is TRBV4-3 and J usage is TRBJ2-7; D is uncertain. Germline assignment: CDR1 LGHNA and CDR2 YSLEER. This CDR3 has 14 amino acids. V lost 0 bases and J 1 base, leaving 7 bases between the germline ends. The DNA of the CDR3 is TGCGCCAGCAGCCAAGAGGCCAGTTCCTACGAGCAGTACTTC. Translated: CASSQEASSYEQYF.

This clone came up a few times. V and J are TRBV11-3 and TRBJ2-7; D unclear. The CDR3 covers 14 residues. The germline V and J ends were trimmed by 2 bases and 0 bases, with 8 bases remaining between them. Germline V gives CDR1 SGHNT, CDR2 YENEEA. The CDR3: CASSLKQSSYEQYF. CDR3 in DNA: TGTGCCAGCAGCTTAAAACAGAGCTCCTACGAGCAGTACTTC.

This sequence joins TRBV11-2 and TRBJ1-4; 7 nucleotides align to TRBD1. The CDR3 covers 14 residues. Trimming at V came to 5 bases and at J to 7 bases, leaving 7 bases not matched to a gene. Germline CDR1 and CDR2: SGHAT and FQNNGV. The CDR3 here is CASSPQGLGEKLFF. The CDR3 DNA follows: TGTGCCAGCAGCCCACAGGGGCTCGGTGAAAAACTGTTTTTT.

This clone occurred once. The chain carries TRBV7-2 and TRBJ1-6; no firm D call. Germline loops: CDR1 SGHTA, CDR2 FQGNSA. The CDR3 consists of 15 residues. V was trimmed by 2 bases and J by 4 bases, leaving 9 bases between them. CDR3 nucleotide sequence: TGTGCCAGCAGCTTATCCAGACTTTATAATTCACCCCTCCACTTT. It is translated as CASSLSRLYNSPLHF.

This clone has a single count. The V gene is TRBV5-1, the J gene TRBJ2-7; 8 positions match TRBD1. Germline V gene data show CDR1 as SGHRS and CDR2 as YFSETQ. J lost 2 bases, V lost 5 bases, and 3 bases had no gene match. CDR3 size: 13 residues. The CDR3 DNA reads as TGCGCCAGCAGGCCGACAGGGGCCTACGAGCAGTACTTC. This codes for CASRPTGAYEQYF.

This chain links TRBV19 with TRBJ1-4; 7 nucleotides agree with TRBD1. With V trimmed by 6 bases and J by 11 bases, 15 bases remained unmatched. From germline, CDR1 is LNHDA and CDR2 SQIVND (reference sequence). This CDR3 region has 15 residues. In nucleotides, the CDR3 is TGTGCCAGTAGCAGGGGACAGTCCCGTTTGGATAAACTGTTTTTT. It is translated as CASSRGQSRLDKLFF.

V gene TRBV6-2 or TRBV6-3 combines with J gene TRBJ2-2; D gene unclear. In germline, CDR1 is MNHEY, CDR2 SVGEGT. Trimming took 2 bases from V and 4 from J, leaving 11 bases between them. The CDR3 runs 15 residues. The CDR3 DNA reads as TGTGCCAGCAGTTACCGTGTGATGGCCACCGGGGAGCTGTTTTTT. Protein: CASSYRVMATGELFF.

Written as DNA, the CDR3 is TGCGCCAGCGGACGACAGGGGTCTAACACTGAAGCTTTCTTT. Its protein is CASGRQGSNTEAFF. This sequence joins TRBV5-1 and TRBJ1-1; the match to TRBD1 covers 8 bases. Trimming took 7 bases from V and 2 from J; bases not matched to a gene: 7. Germline V gene sequence: CDR1 SGHRS, CDR2 YFSETQ. The CDR3 length is 14 residues.

The chain employs TRBV2 and TRBJ1-5; D unresolved. The CDR3 length is 15 residues. Germline CDR1 SNHLY, CDR2 FYNNEI. Trimming took off 2 bases at V and 2 bases at J, with 10 bases between the two ends. CDR3 nucleotides: TGTGCCAGCAGTGAACAGGCCGCCGGCAATCAGCCCCAGCATTTT. It specifies CASSEQAAGNQPQHF.

This clone was detected only a few times. This rearrangement joins TRBV6-5 to TRBJ1-3, with 7 positions matching TRBD1. The CDR3 has 15 residues. Trimming took 11 bases from V and 0 from J; bases not matched to a gene: 10. Germline CDR1 MNHEY, CDR2 SVGAGI. In DNA, the CDR3 is TGTGCCGCAGAGATTGGGACAGTCTCTGGAAACACCATATATTTT. It yields the protein CAAEIGTVSGNTIYF.

The V and J genes are TRBV14 and TRBJ2-3; maybe TRBD1 (5 bases). The CDR3 totals 15 residues. Looked up from germline, CDR1 is SGHDN and CDR2 is FVKESK. The V end lost 1 base, the J end lost 2 bases, and 10 bases lay between the germline ends. CDR3 protein: CASSQGQTYTDTQYF. CDR3 nucleotides: TGTGCCAGCAGCCAAGGACAGACATACACAGATACGCAGTATTTT.

This clone was detected only once. The chain links TRBV6-5 to TRBJ1-1, with a weak D call TRBD1 (6 bases). The germline CDR1 and CDR2 sequences are MNHEY and SVGAGI. The CDR3 runs to 15 residues. V dropped 2 bases and J dropped 1 base, with 11 bases sitting between them. The CDR3 bases are TGTGCCAGCAGTTACCAGGGGCATTCGAACACTGAAGCTTTCTTT. The encoded protein is CASSYQGHSNTEAFF.

The chain has TRBV7-2 and TRBJ1-6; unclear D gene. From germline, CDR1 is SGHTA and CDR2 FQGNSA. V was clipped by 1 base and J by 6 bases, with 7 bases between them. The CDR3 is 14 residues long. CDR3 sequence reads: CASSLGGANSPLHF. The CDR3 DNA is TGTGCCAGCAGCTTAGGTGGAGCTAATTCACCCCTCCACTTT.

V and J are TRBV5-4 and TRBJ2-3, with a tentative D call TRBD2 (5 bases). Germline V gene data show CDR1 as SGHNT and CDR2 as YYREEE (reference sequence). V lost 2 bases, J lost 4 bases, and 17 bases lay in between. CDR3 length equals 16 residues. The DNA for the CDR3 is TGTGCCAGCAGCTTAGTGACCGGAGACGGGGCAGATACGCAGTATTTT. It specifies CASSLVTGDGADTQYF.

The chain couples TRBV27 to TRBJ1-6; D is uncertain. Germline V gives CDR1 MNHEY, CDR2 SMNVEV (reference sequence). Trimming stripped 5 bases from V and 16 bases from J, with 15 bases between. This CDR3 is built from 12 residues. The CDR3 DNA follows: TGTGCCAGCAGTCCCCGGACCTCGGGGCTCCACTTT. Amino acids: CASSPRTSGLHF.